This TCR beta chain originates from a study of OX40 agonist ivuxolimab in advanced cancers. Method: immunoSEQ multiplex PCR; TCRdb's copy keeps in-frame clones and lacks some. The table lists 60,000 to 100,000 clones, roughly 90% of them singletons. V was shortened by 5 bases and J by 0 bases, with 13 bases between the two germline ends. Germline assignment: CDR1 SGHVS and CDR2 FNYEAQ. The CDR3 totals 15 residues. This sequence originates from an adult with an advanced solid tumor such as melanoma, head and neck, liver or kidney cancer. Sequenced here: CD4+ or CD8+ T cells sorted from blood, sampled in a trial of the OX40 agonist ivuxolimab. The gene calls are TRBV7-6 and TRBJ1-2; D uncertain. In nucleotides, the CDR3 is TGTGCCAGCAGCCTTGGACTATCTTCTAACTATGGCTACACCTTC. Amino acids: CASSLGLSSNYGYTF. The variable domain in full, completed from reference TRBV7-6 and TRBJ1-2, reads GAGVSQSPRYKVTKRGQDVALRCDPISGHVSLYWYRQALGQGPEFLTYFNYEAQQDKSGLPNDRFSAERPEGSISTLTIQRTEQRDSAMYRCASSLGLSSNYGYTFGSGTRLTVV.